This T cell receptor (beta chain) was obtained from a study of response to subunit inactivated influenza vaccine. Study-wide results and caveats: The study's authors posited that every seasonal influenza vaccination enlists few new T cells.

MiXCR, applied by TCRdb to the RT-PCR reads, yields one record per CDR3 protein. The data contain 710,000 or so distinct CDR3 sequences, around 14% of them singletons. Germline-derived CDR1 and CDR2 are MGHRA and YSYEKL. The CDR3 runs 14 residues. Unmatched junction bases numbered 4, after V lost 9 bases and J lost 2 bases. About this clonotype itself: Its antigen is unidentified.

The TCR comes from a man over 45 who received an inactivated influenza vaccine. This rearrangement joins TRBV4-1 to TRBJ2-2; 9 positions match TRBD1. The sequenced sample was PBMCs from blood, obtained approximately 13 days after vaccination. CDR3 in DNA: TGCGCCAGTGGGGACAGGGAAAACACCGGGGAGCTGTTTTTT. Translating it yields CASGDRENTGELFF.